The clone carrying this T cell receptor beta chain has at least ten counts. The CDR3 loop spans 14 amino acids. V lost 5 bases to trimming and J lost 4 bases, with 15 bases between them. Germline CDR1 is DFQATT and CDR2 is SNEGSKA (reference sequence). Full-length variable regions came from constant-region reverse primers plus semi-nested Nested Universal Primer A PCR. TCRdb reprocessed the 5' RACE reads via MiXCR and lists one record per CDR3 protein. The repertoire holds tens of thousands of distinct CDR3 sequences, with 26% as singletons. Tregs were sorted as CD4+CD25+CD127-/low cells. The TCR originated in a female donor with breast cancer. Material for sequencing was tumor-infiltrating Tregs sorted from the breast tumor. V gene TRBV20-1 combines with J gene TRBJ2-1, with TRBD1 as a possible D gene (6 bases). This chain's CDR3 is CSARQVGRYNEQFF. The CDR3 DNA reads TGCAGTGCTCGACAGGTGGGGCGTTACAATGAGCAGTTCTTC.